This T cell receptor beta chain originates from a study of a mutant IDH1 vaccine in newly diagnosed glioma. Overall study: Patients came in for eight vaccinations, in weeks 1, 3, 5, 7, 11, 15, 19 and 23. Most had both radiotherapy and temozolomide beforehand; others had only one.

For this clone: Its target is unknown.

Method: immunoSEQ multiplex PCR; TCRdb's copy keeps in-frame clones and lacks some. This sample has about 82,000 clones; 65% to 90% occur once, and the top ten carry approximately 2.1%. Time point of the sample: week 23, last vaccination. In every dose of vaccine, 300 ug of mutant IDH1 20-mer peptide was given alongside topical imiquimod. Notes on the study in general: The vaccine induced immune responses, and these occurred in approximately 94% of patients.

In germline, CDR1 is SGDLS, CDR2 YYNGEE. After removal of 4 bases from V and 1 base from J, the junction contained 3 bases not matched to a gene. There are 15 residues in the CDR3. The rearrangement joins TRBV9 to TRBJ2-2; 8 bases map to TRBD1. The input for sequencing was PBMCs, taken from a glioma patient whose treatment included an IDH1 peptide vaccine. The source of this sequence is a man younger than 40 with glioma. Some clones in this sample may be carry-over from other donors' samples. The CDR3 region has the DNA TGTGCCAGCAGCCCGGGACAGGTGAACACCGGGGAGCTGTTTTTT. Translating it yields CASSPGQVNTGELFF.